The 32 T cell receptor beta chains reported below all come from one sample, sequenced in a study of blood T cell repertoires in COVID-19. Using immunoSEQ multiplex PCR, the repertoire was profiled, and TCRdb retains in-frame clones only, with some absent. The table lists about 140,000 clones, around nine tenths of them singletons, with approximately 4% in the top ten. Sequenced: peripheral blood. These receptors were obtained from a woman in her thirties or forties with acute or convalescent COVID-19.

The gene calls are TRBV9 and TRBJ2-1, with 8 bases lining up with TRBD1. The CDR3 is 15 residues long. Germline-derived CDR1 and CDR2 are SGDLS and YYNGEE. Trimming removed 3 bases from V and 4 bases from J; junction bases left unmatched: 6. The CDR3 reads CASSASGGVYNEQFF. The DNA of the CDR3 is TGTGCCAGCAGCGCCTCAGGGGGCGTATACAATGAGCAGTTCTTC.

The chain has TRBV30 and TRBJ2-7; 7 bases align to TRBD1. V lost 5 bases and J lost 5; bases outside the gene matches: 6. Germline-derived CDR1 and CDR2 are GTSNPN and SVGIG (reference sequence). The CDR3 totals 12 residues. This CDR3 is CAWGRQGNEQYF. The CDR3, as DNA: TGTGCCTGGGGACGACAGGGCAACGAGCAGTACTTC. Supplemented by reference TRBV30 and TRBJ2-7, the full variable domain reads SQTIHQWPATLVQPVGSPLSLECTVEGTSNPNLYWYRQAAGRGLQLLFYSVGIGQISSEVPQNLSASRPQDRQFILSSKKLLLSDSGFYLCAWGRQGNEQYFGPGTRLTVT.

The rearrangement links TRBV15 to TRBJ2-6; weak D call: TRBD2 (6 bases). The V gene's germline CDR1 is LNHNV and CDR2 YYDKDF (reference sequence). CDR3 length equals 16 residues. With 11 bases removed from V and 0 bases from J, the gap between germline ends came to 17 bases. CDR3 loop: CASRGGVSSGANVLTF. The CDR3 nucleotides are TGTGCCTCCCGGGGAGGTGTCAGCTCTGGGGCCAACGTCCTGACTTTC.

The rearrangement uses TRBV6-2 or TRBV6-3 and TRBJ1-4; D unresolved. V shed 5 bases and J shed 10 bases, with 11 bases lying between them. The CDR3 runs to 12 residues. CDR1 is MNHEY, CDR2 SVGEGT, per germline. CDR3: CASSQAEGKLFF. The CDR3 region has the DNA TGTGCCAGCAGTCAGGCCGAAGGAAAACTGTTTTTT.

The rearrangement links TRBV27 to TRBJ2-1; 13 bases are a match to TRBD2. This CDR3 comprises 16 residues. Germline CDR1 reads MNHEY; CDR2 reads SMNVEV (reference sequence). V dropped 5 bases and J dropped 8; count of bases not matched to a gene: 9. This CDR3 reads CASSRPTSGGADEQFF. As DNA, the CDR3 is TGTGCCAGCAGTCGTCCCACTAGCGGGGGGGCAGATGAGCAGTTCTTC.

The chain has TRBV4-1 and TRBJ1-2; no definite D call. The CDR3 has 13 residues. V lost 3 bases, J lost 8 bases, and 13 bases lay in between. Germline CDR1 MGHRA, CDR2 YSYEKL. CDR3 coding DNA: TGCGCCAGCAGCCAGGAAGACTGGCTGGGCTACACCTTC. Amino acid sequence: CASSQEDWLGYTF.

Regarding this clone: An end of the junction differs from the germline gene, which may be a read error. This chain links TRBV7-7 with TRBJ2-2; 9 bases are a match to TRBD2. CDR3 length equals 15 residues. Per germline, CDR1 SSHAT and CDR2 FNYEAQ (reference sequence). Here the CDR3 DNA reads TGTGCTAGCAGCTTAGGGGGACTAGCAGGCGGGGAGCTGTTTTTT. It specifies CASSLGGLAGGELFF.

The V and J genes are TRBV7-2 and TRBJ2-7; 7 positions agree with TRBD2. CDR1 is SGHTA and CDR2 is FQGNSA in the germline V gene. The CDR3 has 15 residues. V lost 1 base, J lost 3 bases, and 6 bases stayed unmatched. Here the CDR3 reads CASSLDLAVSYEQYF. The CDR3 coding sequence is TGTGCCAGCAGCTTAGACCTAGCGGTTAGCTACGAGCAGTACTTC.

The J gene is TRBJ2-1, the V gene TRBV6-5; D is perhaps TRBD1 (5 bases). CDR1 and CDR2 (germline): MNHEY, SVGAGI. The CDR3 runs to 11 residues. Trimming cost V 5 bases and J 7 bases, with 6 bases left between them. This CDR3 is CASSTGNEQFF. In DNA form, the CDR3 reads TGTGCCAGCAGTACAGGTAATGAGCAGTTCTTC.

The chain joins TRBV29-1 to TRBJ1-1, with D possibly TRBD1 on 5 matching bases. V lost 6 bases, J lost 7 bases, and 9 bases lay in between. The CDR3 consists of 10 residues. CDR1 SQVTM and CDR2 ANQGSEA come from the germline V gene. CDR3 DNA sequence: TGCAGCGTCAGGGTCGGTGAAGCTTTCTTT. The encoded protein is CSVRVGEAFF. Full variable domain (outside the CDR3, taken from reference TRBV29-1 and TRBJ1-1): SAVISQKPSRDICQRGTSLTIQCQVDSQVTMMFWYRQQPGQSLTLIATANQGSEATYESGFVIDKFPISRPNLTFSTLTVSNMSPEDSSIYLCSVRVGEAFFGQGTRLTVV.

This chain links TRBV27 with TRBJ2-1; TRBD1 is a possible D gene (5 bases). In germline, CDR1 is MNHEY, CDR2 SMNVEV (reference sequence). The germline V and J ends were trimmed by 6 bases and 2 bases, with 20 bases remaining between them. The CDR3 is 17 amino acids. The CDR3, as DNA: TGTGCCAGCAGCCCCCCTTCCCGAGACAGAACCTACAATGAGCAGTTCTTC. Residues: CASSPPSRDRTYNEQFF.

This clone was observed a few times. The chain recombines TRBV4-3 with TRBJ2-1; 9 bases map to TRBD2. Germline values: CDR1 LGHNA, CDR2 YSLEER. The CDR3 loop spans 16 amino acids. The trim removed 1 base at V and 4 bases at J, leaving 5 bases unmatched. The CDR3 loop is CASSQAAGGHYNEQFF. In nucleotides, the CDR3 is TGCGCCAGCAGCCAAGCAGCGGGGGGCCATTACAATGAGCAGTTCTTC.

This chain joins TRBV24-1 and TRBJ2-1; TRBD1 matches 10 bases. Germline-derived CDR1 and CDR2 are KGHDR and SFDVKD. The CDR3 contains 15 residues. With 5 bases clipped from V and 6 bases from J, the junction kept 6 bases outside the gene matches. The CDR3 reads CATSAPDRGLNEQFF. The CDR3, as DNA: TGTGCCACCAGTGCCCCTGACAGGGGGCTCAATGAGCAGTTCTTC.

J is TRBJ2-2 and V is TRBV5-6, with D uncertain. This CDR3 is 14 amino acids long. Germline V gene data show CDR1 as SGHDT and CDR2 as YYEEEE. V was pared by 4 bases and J by 4 bases, with 11 bases between. CDR3 in DNA: TGTGCCAGCAGCCTTGGTGGCCTCACCGGGGAGCTGTTTTTT. Translating gives CASSLGGLTGELFF.

The rearrangement links TRBV7-2 to TRBJ1-4; TRBD1 agrees at 11 bases. Germline CDR1 is SGHTA and CDR2 is FQGNSA. Trimming removed 5 bases from V and 7 bases from J; junction bases left unmatched: 6. The CDR3 is made up of 15 amino acids. This chain's CDR3 is CASSLGQGGGEKLFF. CDR3 in DNA: TGTGCCAGCAGCCTGGGACAGGGGGGGGGTGAAAAACTGTTTTTT.

This clone was seen a single time. The V call is TRBV2, the J call TRBJ1-6, with D maybe TRBD1 (5 bases). Germline V gives CDR1 SNHLY, CDR2 FYNNEI. The CDR3 sequence is 12 residues long. V dropped 7 bases and J dropped 11 bases, with 12 bases sitting between them. The CDR3 DNA follows: TGTGCCAGCACTACAGGTTTTCCACCCCTCCACTTT. This translates into CASTTGFPPLHF.

The rearrangement joins TRBV15 to TRBJ1-3; D may be TRBD1 (6 bases). This CDR3 is 13 amino acids long. Germline V gives CDR1 LNHNV, CDR2 YYDKDF (reference sequence). V lost 5 bases to trimming and J lost 6 bases, with 11 bases between them. CDR3 in amino acids: CATSVDRENTIYF. CDR3 sequence (DNA): TGTGCCACCAGCGTGGACAGAGAAAACACCATATATTTT.

The CDR3 region is CARMGGNGYGYTF. CDR3 bases: TGTGCCAGAATGGGAGGGAATGGTTACGGCTACACCTTC. The chain recombines TRBV30 with TRBJ1-2; D remains unclear. This CDR3 contains 13 residues. Deletions cut 8 bases from V and 8 bases from J, with 21 bases between. Germline V lookup: CDR1 GTSNPN, CDR2 SVGIG (reference sequence).

CDR3 protein: CASSQEGQVRGYTF. In DNA form, the CDR3 reads TGTGCCAGCAGCCAAGAGGGACAGGTTCGGGGCTACACCTTC. V is TRBV16 and J is TRBJ1-2; TRBD1 aligns across 8 bases. Losses at the gene ends were 2 bases for V and 8 bases for J; bases not matched to a gene: 7. The CDR3 sequence is 14 residues long. CDR1 and CDR2 (germline): KGHSY, FQNENV. Full variable domain (outside the CDR3, taken from reference TRBV16 and TRBJ1-2): GEEVAQTPKHLVRGEGQKAKLYCAPIKGHSYVFWYQQVLKNEFKFLISFQNENVFDETGMPKERFSAKCLPNSPCSLEIQATKLEDSAVYFCASSQEGQVRGYTFGSGTRLTVV.

The table lists this clone with a count of one. The CDR3 bases are TGTGCCAGCAGTGTGGGACTAGCGGGCTACAATGAGCAGTTCTTC. It codes for CASSVGLAGYNEQFF. J is TRBJ2-1 and V is TRBV27, with 12 bases that match TRBD2. This CDR3 has 15 residues. The ends lost 5 bases at V and 3 bases at J; junction bases unmatched: 2. Germline V lookup: CDR1 MNHEY, CDR2 SMNVEV (reference sequence).

The chain joins TRBV4-1 to TRBJ1-2; tentatively, D is TRBD1 (6 bases). Deletions cut 0 bases from V and 8 bases from J, with 13 bases between. The germline V gene encodes CDR1 MGHRA and CDR2 YSYEKL. There are 14 residues in the CDR3. In DNA, the CDR3 is TGCGCCAGCAGCCAAGATACGGGGGGCGTCGGCTACACCTTC. This translates into CASSQDTGGVGYTF.

This rearrangement joins TRBV15 to TRBJ2-4, with D maybe TRBD1 (5 bases). From germline, CDR1 is LNHNV and CDR2 YYDKDF (reference sequence). V dropped 1 base and J dropped 1 base, with 5 bases sitting between them. The CDR3 consists of 14 residues. CDR3 sequence: CATSRAGAKNIQYF. The CDR3 DNA reads TGTGCCACCAGCAGAGCAGGGGCCAAAAACATTCAGTACTTC.

This sequence joins TRBV23-1 and TRBJ1-6, with D tentatively TRBD1 (5 bases). TRBV23-1 is reported as an ORF; its role is uncertain. This CDR3 is built from 16 residues. Trimming took 5 bases from V and 0 from J, leaving 11 bases between them. CDR3 residues: CASSNPQGSYNSPLHF. CDR3 nucleotide sequence: TGCGCCAGCAGTAATCCCCAGGGCTCCTATAATTCACCCCTCCACTTT.

CDR3 residues: CASSPAGAYMNTEAFF. CDR3 DNA sequence: TGTGCCAGCAGTCCGGCGGGGGCTTACATGAACACTGAAGCTTTCTTT. This sequence joins TRBV28 and TRBJ1-1; a weak D match, TRBD1 (6 bases). The CDR3 runs 16 residues. From germline, CDR1 is MDHEN and CDR2 SYDVKM. Trimming removed 5 bases from V and 0 bases from J, with 16 bases in between.

This chain connects TRBV6-5 to TRBJ1-5, with 8 bases fitting TRBD1. Trimming at V came to 4 bases and at J to 4 bases, leaving 9 bases not matched to a gene. CDR1 MNHEY and CDR2 SVGAGI come from the germline V gene. There are 16 residues in the CDR3. CDR3 bases: TGTGCCAGCAGTTCGCGGAGGGACAGGTGGAATCAGCCCCAGCATTTT. Protein product: CASSSRRDRWNQPQHF.

The gene calls are TRBV7-2 and TRBJ2-1, with 9 bases aligning to TRBD2. Trimming at V came to 4 bases and at J to 7 bases, leaving 5 bases not matched to a gene. Germline V gene sequence: CDR1 SGHTA, CDR2 FQGNSA. CDR3 length: 14 residues. The CDR3 sequence: CASSSVSGRNEQFF. The CDR3 DNA reads TGTGCCAGCAGCTCTGTAAGCGGGAGGAATGAGCAGTTCTTC.

The chain recombines TRBV4-1 with TRBJ2-7; TRBD1 matches at 10 bases. The CDR3 runs 17 residues. Trimming removed 2 bases from V and 1 base from J; junction bases left unmatched: 8. Germline V gene sequence: CDR1 MGHRA, CDR2 YSYEKL. The CDR3 loop reads CASSQLPGQGISYEQYF. The DNA of the CDR3 is TGCGCCAGCAGCCAACTACCGGGACAGGGGATATCCTACGAGCAGTACTTC.

CDR3 coding DNA: TGTGCCAGCTCACCAAGTGCGGGGCTGATCTACGAGCAGTACTTC. Its protein product is CASSPSAGLIYEQYF. The rearrangement uses TRBV18 and TRBJ2-7, with D perhaps matching TRBD2 (6 bases). Germline CDR1 and CDR2: KGHSH and LQKENI. The CDR3 totals 15 residues. V lost 2 bases and J lost 3, with 14 bases in between.

The chain carries TRBV4-3 and TRBJ2-2; TRBD2 is a possible D gene (6 bases). Per germline, CDR1 LGHNA and CDR2 YSLEER. The CDR3 loop spans 17 amino acids. Between the trimmed V and J ends, which lost 2 bases and 0 bases, there was a span of 13 bases. The CDR3 bases are TGCGCCAGCAGCCAAACCCTGGGGGGATCGAACACCGGGGAGCTGTTTTTT. Its translation is CASSQTLGGSNTGELFF.

The rearrangement links TRBV6-6 to TRBJ1-1; D uncertain. Germline V gives CDR1 MNHNY, CDR2 SVGAGI (reference sequence). The CDR3 sequence is 12 residues long. Trimming removed 5 bases from V and 7 bases from J, with 11 bases in between. In DNA form, the CDR3 reads TGTGCCAGCAGTCGCACAGATATTGAAGCTTTCTTT. It translates to CASSRTDIEAFF.

The chain joins TRBV5-4 to TRBJ1-1; D is possibly TRBD1 (5 bases). The CDR3 sequence is 15 residues long. Germline assignment: CDR1 SGHNT and CDR2 YYREEE (reference sequence). V lost 0 bases, J lost 6 bases, and 15 bases lay in between. CDR3 in DNA: TGTGCCAGCAGCTTGGGGGGCGGTCTGCCTTCTGAAGCTTTCTTT. This codes for CASSLGGGLPSEAFF.

The V gene is TRBV3-1 (or the pseudogene TRBV3-2), the J gene TRBJ1-1; D not resolved. This CDR3 region has 15 residues. Germline CDR1 reads LGHDT; CDR2 reads YNNKEL (reference sequence). Trimming removed 4 bases at V and 2 bases at J, with 14 bases between. The CDR3 nucleotides read TGTGCCAGCAGCCCAACCAGGCTTTTAAACACTGAAGCTTTCTTT. Protein sequence: CASSPTRLLNTEAFF.